This T cell receptor beta chain was sequenced in a study of T cells in tumors after PD-1 blockade. After removal of 3 bases from V and 7 bases from J, the junction contained 4 bases not matched to a gene. The CDR3 spans 13 residues. CDR1 is SGHVS and CDR2 is FQNEAQ in the germline V gene. Libraries were prepared by immunoSEQ multiplex PCR; TCRdb keeps only in-frame clonotypes and omits some of them. This table has approximately 30,000 clones, 73% appearing once. This chain connects TRBV7-8 to TRBJ1-1, with 8 nucleotides matching TRBD1. Sequenced material: PBMCs, taken after anti-PD-1 treatment. The receptor comes from a human donor with basal cell carcinoma. CDR3 residues: CASSLTGAGEAFF. The CDR3 region has the DNA TGTGCCAGCAGCTTGACAGGGGCTGGTGAAGCTTTCTTT.